This T cell receptor beta chain was retrieved from a study of T cell repertoires in cytomegalovirus infection (dated by TCRdb to the late 2010s). For the wider study: Recently identified HLA-C-restricted CMV epitopes, whose presentation resists viral immunomodulation, were targeted by peptide stimulations together with well-studied HLA-B-restricted epitopes. Donor HLA type was relevant to the analysis, as public TCR beta signatures indicated carriage of CMV infection together with the matching HLA type. Beyond this particular receptor, the publication reports: In both this cohort and an independent cohort of 350 or so donors, the cumulative frequency of public TCR beta family members distinguished carriers of CMV infection plus the relevant HLA type. The ex vivo response was dominated by HLA-C-restricted CMV-specific TCR beta clonotypes, and the single most frequent clonotype in two of eight donors was supplied by these HLA-C-restricted clonotypes.

What this sample's treatment or condition label stands for: in vitro stimulation with specific CMV peptide epitopes to enrich CMV-specific T cells. This clonotype was counted a few times. Its antigen is unknown. No base-level quality is on record; no much larger clone is a single base apart. From the cysteine up to the phenylalanine, the CDR3 has a length of 15 residues. The DNA shown is the 45-base CDR3, in frame from base 1. Per the germline V gene (reference sequence), SGHKS is the CDR1 and YYEKEE is the CDR2. Between the V and J ends, shortened by 2 bases and 0 bases respectively, the junction contains 11 bases. The instrument was an Illumina HiSeq 1500. TCRdb itself trimmed the public reads at Q25 with fastp, ran MiXCR and retained productive beta chains. A single entry per CDR3 protein holds the most common genes and DNA from its merged rows. The sample table contains 700,000 to 900,000 distinct CDR3 sequences; only one count was recorded for 25% to 30% of them. The ten largest clones add up to around 13% of the sample.

This receptor was obtained from a human donor in good health (CMV status not recorded). Some clones in this sample may be carry-over from other donors' samples. The chain couples TRBV5-5 to TRBJ1-1; TRBD1 is possibly the D segment (5 matching bases). This specimen was cultured CD8+ T cells from PBMCs, taken from culture after CMV antigen stimulation. The base sequence is TGTGCCAGCAGCTTCGACAGCCTAATGAACACTGAAGCTTTCTTT. Its protein reads: CASSFDSLMNTEAFF.